Listed here is a single T cell receptor (beta chain). Its specificity is not known. Germline CDR1 reads SQVTM; CDR2 reads ANQGSEA. This CDR3 region has 13 residues. After removal of 5 bases from V and 8 bases from J, the junction contained 8 bases not matched to a gene. This entry belongs to a study of cytomegalovirus exposure and HLA in healthy donors. Primers: 60 Vbeta forward and 13 Jbeta reverse. Original handling: There were 70 million to 95 million unique TCR beta chains by a later count, and about 12 million of them were shared. Assay used: immunoSEQ multiplex PCR; TCRdb lists only in-frame clones, some missing. The D gene and trimming were derived from the DNA, and the V and J assignments and clone size from that table. The table has approximately 220,000 clones, 75% to 80% seen once. Overall study findings and caveats: The listing of 150 to 200 TCR beta chains classed them as cytomegalovirus-associated. In an earlier analysis, about 87% or about 30%: the productive usage of most TCR beta V segments.

The sample consisted of PBMCs. The origin of this receptor is a male donor in good health and CMV-seronegative. This chain connects TRBV29-1 to TRBJ2-1, with TRBD2 matching over 8 bases. The CDR3 reads CSVPSGSGDEQFF. In nucleotides, the CDR3 is TGCAGCGTTCCCAGCGGGAGTGGAGATGAGCAGTTCTTC.